This TCR beta chain was obtained from a study of beta chain features in type 1 diabetes (dated by TCRdb to the late 2010s). For context, the study as a whole: Patients and healthy donors did not differ in mean age, gender distribution, total cell number or subset yield. Across all samples, fewer than 130 million sorted cells were examined, and cell number per subset correlated strongly with RNA yield. In the study, TCRB repertoires of sorted circulating CD4+ T cell subsets from recently diagnosed type 1 diabetes patients were compared with those of matched healthy donors. Regulatory and stem cell-like memory subsets were obtained from only 8 patients and roughly eight healthy donors, while naive and central memory subsets were obtained from all 28 donors.

From the germline V gene, CDR1 is SGHRS and CDR2 is YFSETQ. The CDR3 numbers 17 residues from cysteine through phenylalanine. Of the read, only the CDR3 DNA is kept; its 51 bases are in frame from base 1. The V end gives up 3 bases and the J end 3 bases, leaving 8 bases in the junction not matched to a gene. From each donor, a single peripheral blood sample of around 120 mL on average was drawn into heparinised tubes. Using a panel that included CD45RO, CCR7, CD25, CD127, CD95 and CD27, naive, central memory, regulatory and stem cell-like memory CD4+ T cells were sorted on a BD FACSAria II. Every sorted population had a purity above 95%. PBMCs were isolated right away by Lymphoprep density gradient centrifugation and were stained directly, without culture. So that batch effects would be minimized, each experiment stained and sorted samples in pairs, pairing one healthy donor with one patient. Findings and caveats that apply to the study as a whole: Naive, central memory and regulatory TCRB repertoires appeared to be more alike among patients than among healthy donors. Patients with type 1 diabetes made fewer insertions and deleted more nucleotides at VDJ recombination sites, implying thymic rearrangement abnormalities. Type 1 diabetes patients showed a moderate but significant shortening of TCRB CDR3 length in all four CD4+ subsets. Because small numbers of individuals were included in the HLA sub-analyses, any influence of HLA type on TCRB rearrangement was left unresolved. Shorter templates might have been favored by PCR, but patient and control samples were amplified and corrected together, so both groups would have been affected equally by any skew. Because cDNA rather than genomic DNA was sequenced, highly expressing activated cells could have been over-represented, although no difference in activation and CD3 levels was found between groups.

The table lists this clone with a count of one. Its antigen remains undetermined. The record has no base qualities; no much larger clone is one base away. The entire amount of isolated RNA was reverse transcribed using the High Capacity cDNA Reverse Transcription Kit, so the sequenced TCRB transcripts were expressed ones. Stem cell-like memory T cell samples underwent survey-depth immunoSEQ sequencing, averaging roughly 1 million total reads per sample. Sorted cells were lysed in RLT buffer, and RNA was extracted using DNase-treated RNeasy Micro or Mini kits according to cell number. To prevent cross-contamination, each cell subset was processed individually, whereas patient and healthy donor samples were processed jointly. TCRB sequences were amplified from cDNA with the immunoSEQ multiplex PCR, producing 87-bp fragments spanning the CDR3 region. Sequencing of the amplicons was done on the Illumina HiSeq platform. The authors processed their data as follows. PCR bias was computationally corrected using synthetic template baselines, reads within Hamming distance 2 were collapsed, and singletons that could not be merged were discarded. By aligning reads against IMGT, V, D and J genes, CDR3 length, and insertions or deletions at six rearrangement sites were assigned. Within each subset, clonotype counts were normalized to sorted cell number, and only after that were true diversity and Gini coefficients computed with the tcR R package. The overlap coefficient, calculated on TCRB nucleotide sequences, was used to measure repertoire sharing. Entries here come from immuneACCESS through TCRdb and include only in-frame sequences with V and J called. Some clones fail to appear in such tables; in the studies checked, an unresolved V gene covers under half of the shortfall, and the cause of the remainder is unknown. That table supplies the V and J calls and clone size; D and trimming were determined from the DNA. The sample table contains 15,000 to 17,000 clones; only one count was recorded for 40% to 45% of them. The ten largest account for about 0.5% of the sample.

The sample comprised stem cell memory CD4+ T cells from blood. This sample's cell subset or site label indicates: stem cell-like memory CD4+ T cells. The chain couples TRBV5-1 to TRBJ1-4, and TRBD1 aligns with 10 junction nucleotides. The clonotype comes from a woman aged 40 to 50 in good health. This receptor carries the CDR3 CASSYAGTGVANEKLFF. The bases are TGCGCCAGCAGCTACGCTGGGACAGGGGTGGCTAATGAAAAACTGTTTTTT.